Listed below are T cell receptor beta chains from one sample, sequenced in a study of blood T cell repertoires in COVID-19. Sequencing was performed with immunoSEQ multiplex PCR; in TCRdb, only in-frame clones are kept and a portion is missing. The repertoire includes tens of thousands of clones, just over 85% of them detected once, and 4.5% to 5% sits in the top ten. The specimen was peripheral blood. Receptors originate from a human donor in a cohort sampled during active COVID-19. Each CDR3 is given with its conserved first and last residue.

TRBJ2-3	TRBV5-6	CASSLDLSGRGGTDTQYF
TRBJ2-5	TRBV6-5	CASSSPTGIQETQYF
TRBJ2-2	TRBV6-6	CAISTSGGTGELFF
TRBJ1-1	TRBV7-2	CASSFDAGIGTEAFF
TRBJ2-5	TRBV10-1	CASSEGGDGETQYF
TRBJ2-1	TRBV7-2	CASSLRGGQASYNEQFF
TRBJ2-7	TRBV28	CASSLHFTGTATYEQYF
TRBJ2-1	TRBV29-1	CSVELRGGQEQFF
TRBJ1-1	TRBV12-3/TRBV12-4	CASREGGQLEAFF
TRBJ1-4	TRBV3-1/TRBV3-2	CASSQQGGNEKLFF
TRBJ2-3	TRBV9	CASSVSSRGDTQYF
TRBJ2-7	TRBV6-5	CASSRGGTLSYEQYF
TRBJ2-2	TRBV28	CASRFSGGGTRELFF
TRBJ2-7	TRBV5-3	CARSLYRVPYEQYF
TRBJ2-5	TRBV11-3	CASSTSGGATGTQYF
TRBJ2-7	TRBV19	CASSGLAGVYEQYF
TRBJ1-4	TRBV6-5	CASRQAGREKLFF
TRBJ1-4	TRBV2	CASRKQGLENEKLFF
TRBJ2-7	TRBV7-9	CASSRFGGWEQYF
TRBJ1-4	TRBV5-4	CASSRRDRGTTNEKLFF
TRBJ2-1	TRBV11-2	CASSSLRSGPRSYNEQFF
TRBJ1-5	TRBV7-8	CASSAPGQGSQPQHF
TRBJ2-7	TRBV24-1	CATSDRTSGSAYEQYF
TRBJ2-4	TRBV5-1	CASSLDSGSGKNIQYF
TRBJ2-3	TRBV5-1	CASSLGAATDTQYF
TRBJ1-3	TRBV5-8	CASSLLRGTGNTIYF
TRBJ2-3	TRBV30	CALRPAEKSTDTQYF
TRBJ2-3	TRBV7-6	CASSRRESDTQYF
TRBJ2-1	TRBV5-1	CASSRWAGGPGEQFF
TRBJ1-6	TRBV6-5	CASRGQGLSPLHF
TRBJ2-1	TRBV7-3	CASSPQRGPYNEQFF
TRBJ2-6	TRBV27	CASSGPPDRGLSGANVLTF
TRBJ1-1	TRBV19	CASSAYRDTEAFF
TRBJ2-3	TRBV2	CASSEPTPGQGLDTQYF
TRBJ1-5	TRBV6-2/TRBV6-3	CASSYETARVRTQHF
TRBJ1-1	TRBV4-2	CASSQGPGFVTEAFF
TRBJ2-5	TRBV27	CASSQRPWSETQYF
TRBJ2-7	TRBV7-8	CASSGGGSSYEQYF
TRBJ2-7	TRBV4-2	CASSQSQGGYATYEQYF
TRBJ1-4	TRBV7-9	CASSSGQGVEKLFF
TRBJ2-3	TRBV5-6	CASSFYRGSTDTQYF
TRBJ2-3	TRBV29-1	CSVEVGDTQYF
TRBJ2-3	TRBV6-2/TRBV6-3	CASSSGGFTDTQYF
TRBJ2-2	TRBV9	CASSVIPNTGELFF
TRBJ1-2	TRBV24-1	CATSEGVVGYGYTF
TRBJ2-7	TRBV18	CASSRDSSYEQYF
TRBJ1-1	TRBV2	CATPYKGGTEAFF
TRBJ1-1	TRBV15	CATSGRDSNMNTEAFF
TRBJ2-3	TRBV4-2	CASSQDFASGRAGTQYF
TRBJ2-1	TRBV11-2	CASSTLAGAYNEQFF
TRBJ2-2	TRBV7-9	CASSLQGASNTGELFF
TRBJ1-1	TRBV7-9	CASSLDQGTEAFF
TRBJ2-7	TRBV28	CASLRGGDKQYF
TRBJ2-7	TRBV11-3	CASSSWTGEAYEQYF
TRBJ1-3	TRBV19	CASSSNRGGNTIYF
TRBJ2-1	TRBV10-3	CAISESGTSGNNEQFF
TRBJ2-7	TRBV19	CASSRDGTGVYEQYF
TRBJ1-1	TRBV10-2	CASSSYHRGRTEAFF